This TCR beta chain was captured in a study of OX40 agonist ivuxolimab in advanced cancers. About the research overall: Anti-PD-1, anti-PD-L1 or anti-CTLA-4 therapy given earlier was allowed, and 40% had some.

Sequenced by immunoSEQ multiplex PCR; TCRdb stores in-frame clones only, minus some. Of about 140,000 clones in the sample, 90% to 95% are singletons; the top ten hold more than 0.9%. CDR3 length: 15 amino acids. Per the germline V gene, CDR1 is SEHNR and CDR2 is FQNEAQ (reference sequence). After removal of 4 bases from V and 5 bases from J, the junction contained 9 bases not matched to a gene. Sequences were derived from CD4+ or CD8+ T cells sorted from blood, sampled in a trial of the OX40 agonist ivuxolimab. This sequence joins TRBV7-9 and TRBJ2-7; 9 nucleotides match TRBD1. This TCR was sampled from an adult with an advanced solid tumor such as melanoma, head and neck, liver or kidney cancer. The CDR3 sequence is CASSSPGTGSDEQYF. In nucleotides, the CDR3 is TGTGCCAGCAGCTCCCCAGGGACAGGGAGCGACGAGCAGTACTTC.